This T cell receptor beta chain was recovered during a study of cytomegalovirus exposure and HLA in healthy donors. Study results and limitations: Follow-up analysis later connected one missense variant in DCLRE1C with trimming of TCR beta V- and J-genes. The records held CMV serostatus as the only immune exposure information. Later analysis identified over 15,000 TCR beta sequences associated with HLA alleles, using a false discovery rate threshold of 0.05.

13 Jbeta primers and 60 Vbeta primers were used for the PCR. Measured with immunoSEQ multiplex PCR; TCRdb has only the in-frame clones, and not every one. This sample has 200,000 to 300,000 clones, with about four fifths found just once. There are 15 residues in the CDR3. Germline trimming cut 4 bases from V and 5 bases from J; bases unmatched to any gene: 3. Germline V gene sequence: CDR1 SNHLY, CDR2 FYNNEI. This clone appeared once. Its specificity is not known. This clonotype originated in a middle-aged woman in good health and CMV-seropositive. The rearrangement links TRBV2 to TRBJ1-6; the match to TRBD1 covers 9 bases. Input material: PBMCs. CDR3 region: CASSARDRDNSPLHF. For the CDR3, the DNA is TGTGCCAGCAGTGCACGGGACAGGGATAATTCACCCCTCCACTTT.